This T cell receptor (beta chain) was captured by sequencing in a study of OX40 agonist ivuxolimab in advanced cancers. In germline, CDR1 is MNHNS, CDR2 SASEGT. The V gene lost 4 bases and the J gene lost 3 bases, with 15 bases spanning the gap. The CDR3 contains 16 residues. Libraries were prepared by immunoSEQ multiplex PCR; TCRdb keeps only in-frame clonotypes and omits some of them. Seen here are approximately 98,000 clones, approximately 90% observed once, and the top ten hold under 0.85%. Findings and caveats of the study: CD4+ and CD8+ T cells in blood underwent clonal expansion by week 6 at 0.1 to 3.0 mg/kg.

Concerning this clone itself: Its antigen is unidentified.

The V gene is TRBV6-1, the J gene TRBJ2-2; D not resolved. The receptor was isolated from an adult with an advanced solid tumor such as melanoma, head and neck, liver or kidney cancer. Specimen: CD4+ or CD8+ T cells sorted from blood, collected in a trial of the OX40 agonist ivuxolimab. CDR3 loop: CASSVEVRSHTGELFF. The DNA of the CDR3 is TGTGCCAGCAGTGTTGAGGTCAGGTCCCACACCGGGGAGCTGTTTTTT.